A selection of T cell receptor beta chains follows, all from one sample in a study of blood T cell repertoires in COVID-19. The method was immunoSEQ multiplex PCR; TCRdb's version includes in-frame clones alone and lacks a portion of them. There are approximately 15,000 clones in the sample; around 82% occur only once, and around 25% lies in the top ten. The sequencing input was peripheral blood. The receptor source for this set is a woman in her sixties or seventies with acute or convalescent COVID-19. Each CDR3 is given with its conserved first and last residue. The order of the fields is D gene, J gene, clone size, V gene, CDR3 DNA, CDR3 protein. A D gene is named only where the DNA matches it firmly. Not every row has a clone size; where given, it reads once, few, many or a size class.

TRBD2,TRBJ2-1,NA,TRBV7-9,TGTGCCAGCAGCACAACTACGGGGAGGGCCATCTACCAGTTCTTC,CASSTTTGRAIYQFF
NA,TRBJ2-7,NA,TRBV10-3,TGTGCCAGCTCTGGGGACTCCAGCTACGAGCAGTACTTC,CASSGDSSYEQYF
TRBD1,TRBJ1-2,NA,TRBV5-1,TGCGCCAGCAGCTCAGGGACAGCCATTAACTATGGCTACACCTTC,CASSSGTAINYGYTF
NA,TRBJ1-6,NA,TRBV11-2,TGTGCCAGCAGCCGAACCGGGACACTGAGCTCCTATAATTCACCCCTCCACTTT,CASSRTGTLSSYNSPLHF
NA,TRBJ2-1,NA,TRBV21-1,TGTGCCAGCAGCCACCCACACGGGGATCGGTACAATGAGCAGTTCTTC,CASSHPHGDRYNEQFF
NA,TRBJ2-3,NA,TRBV21-1,TGTGCCAGCAGCAAAGGCCCCTCCCACGCGGGTCCCACAGATACGCAGTATTTT,CASSKGPSHAGPTDTQYF
NA,TRBJ1-3,few,TRBV5-6,TGTGCCAGCAGACAAACGTATTCAGGGGCTGGAAACACCATATATTTT,CASRQTYSGAGNTIYF
NA,TRBJ2-3,NA,TRBV19,TGTGCCAGTAGGATCTTAGCCCGGGGCACAGATACGCAGTATTTT,CASRILARGTDTQYF
TRBD1,TRBJ1-4,NA,TRBV19,TGTGCCAGTAGTACGGTTCCCTCGGGACAGTTGAAAGAAAAACTGTTTTTT,CASSTVPSGQLKEKLFF
TRBD2,TRBJ2-3,NA,TRBV24-1,TGTGCCACCAGTGATAGAAGTGCCGGGACTAGGTACACAGATACGCAGTATTTT,CATSDRSAGTRYTDTQYF
NA,TRBJ2-7,NA,TRBV15,TGTGCCACCGGAGAAAAGTCCTACTCCTACGAGCAGTACTTC,CATGEKSYSYEQYF
NA,TRBJ1-2,NA,TRBV7-2,TGTGCCAGCAGACAGTACCTCTATGGCTACACCTTC,CASRQYLYGYTF
TRBD1,TRBJ2-3,NA,TRBV9,TGTGCCAGCAGCGTAGCACAGGGGGTTCTAGATACGCAGTATTTT,CASSVAQGVLDTQYF
TRBD1,TRBJ2-3,once,TRBV5-6,TGTGCCAGCAGCACACAGGGGGACACAGATACGCAGTATTTT,CASSTQGDTDTQYF
TRBD2,TRBJ2-1,NA,TRBV9,TGTGCCAGCAGCGCCCTGACTAGCACGGGTGAGCAGTTCTTC,CASSALTSTGEQFF
NA,TRBJ2-1,NA,TRBV7-2,TGTGCCAGCAGCCCCCGCCTAGGGGCCGTGGGGCAGTTCTTC,CASSPRLGAVGQFF
TRBD2,TRBJ2-1,NA,TRBV28,TGTGCCAGCAGTTCCCTAGCGGGAGGTAGGAATGAGCAGTTCTTC,CASSSLAGGRNEQFF